The entry below describes one T cell receptor (beta chain). Antigen specificity is unknown. Germline CDR1 LNHNV, CDR2 YYDKDF (reference sequence). This CDR3 comprises 22 residues. Trimming at V came to 2 bases and at J to 2 bases, leaving 18 bases not matched to a gene. Naive CD8 cells lacked CD45RO and underwent positive selection for CCR7, leaving out terminally differentiated effector memory CD45RA+ cells. The table came from immunoSEQ multiplex PCR; TCRdb's copy has only in-frame clones and leaves some out. The sample consists of 750,000 to 1,000,000 clones, 90% to 95% of them appearing once. This sample was taken from a study of shared clonotypes between healthy human individuals. Study results and caveats: In general, naive subsets displayed greater estimated richness than memory subsets did.

The J gene is TRBJ2-6, the V gene TRBV15; 10 bases align to TRBD1. The sequence derives from a man aged 25-45 years in good health. Sequencing input: naive CD8+ T cells sorted from blood. CDR3 nucleotide sequence: TGTGCCACCAGCAGATTAGGGGTGTCCGGGACAGGGGTTACAGCTGGGGCCAACGTCCTGACTTTC. It encodes CATSRLGVSGTGVTAGANVLTF.